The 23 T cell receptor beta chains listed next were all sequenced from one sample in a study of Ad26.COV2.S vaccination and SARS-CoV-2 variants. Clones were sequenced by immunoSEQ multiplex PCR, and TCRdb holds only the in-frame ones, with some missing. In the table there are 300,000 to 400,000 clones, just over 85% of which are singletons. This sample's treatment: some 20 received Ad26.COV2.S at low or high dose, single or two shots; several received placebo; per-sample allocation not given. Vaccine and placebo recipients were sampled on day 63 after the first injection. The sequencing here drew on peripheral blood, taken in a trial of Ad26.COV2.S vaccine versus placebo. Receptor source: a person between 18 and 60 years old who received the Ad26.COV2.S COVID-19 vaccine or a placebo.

The DNA for the CDR3 is TGCGCCAGCAGCTTACGTCTCAATGAGCAGTTCTTC. Amino acids: CASSLRLNEQFF. The chain combines TRBV5-1 with TRBJ2-1; D gene unclear. There are 12 residues in the CDR3. The germline V gene has CDR1 SGHRS and CDR2 YFSETQ. V was clipped by 2 bases and J by 6 bases, with 6 bases between them. The whole variable domain, remainder taken from reference TRBV5-1 and TRBJ2-1, is KAGVTQTPRYLIKTRGQQVTLSCSPISGHRSVSWYQQTPGQGLQFLFEYFSETQRNKGNFPGRFSGRQFSNSRSEMNVSTLELGDSALYLCASSLRLNEQFFGPGTRLTVL.

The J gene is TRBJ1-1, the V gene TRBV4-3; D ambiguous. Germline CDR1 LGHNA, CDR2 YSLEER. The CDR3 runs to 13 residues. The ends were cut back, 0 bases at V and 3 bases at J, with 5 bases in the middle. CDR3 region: CASSQDRYTEAFF. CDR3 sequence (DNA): TGCGCCAGCAGCCAAGACAGGTACACTGAAGCTTTCTTT.

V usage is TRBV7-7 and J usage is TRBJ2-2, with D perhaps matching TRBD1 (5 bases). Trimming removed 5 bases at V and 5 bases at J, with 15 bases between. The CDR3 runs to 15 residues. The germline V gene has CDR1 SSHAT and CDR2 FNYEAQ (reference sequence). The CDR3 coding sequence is TGTGCCAGCAGCCCTGGTGGGGCCACTACCGGGGAGCTGTTTTTT. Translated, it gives CASSPGGATTGELFF.

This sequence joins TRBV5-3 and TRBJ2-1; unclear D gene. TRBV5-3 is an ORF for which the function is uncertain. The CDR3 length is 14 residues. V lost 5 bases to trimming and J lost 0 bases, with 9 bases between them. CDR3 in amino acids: CARRGPSSYNEQFF. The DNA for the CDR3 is TGTGCCAGAAGGGGTCCAAGCTCCTACAATGAGCAGTTCTTC.

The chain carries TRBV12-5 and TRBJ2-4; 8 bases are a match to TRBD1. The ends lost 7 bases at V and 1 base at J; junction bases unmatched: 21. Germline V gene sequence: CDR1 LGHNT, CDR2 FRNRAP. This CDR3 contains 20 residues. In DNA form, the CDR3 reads TGTGCTAGTGCCTTCTTAAGGGACAGGTTATTAACCCCGGCCAAAAACATTCAGTACTTC. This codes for CASAFLRDRLLTPAKNIQYF.

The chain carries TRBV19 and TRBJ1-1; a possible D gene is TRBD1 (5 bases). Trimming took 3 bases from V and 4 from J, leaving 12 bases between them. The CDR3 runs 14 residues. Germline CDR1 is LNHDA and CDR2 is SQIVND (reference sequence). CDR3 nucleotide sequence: TGTGCCAGTAGTATCCGTACCGGGGGCACTGAAGCTTTCTTT. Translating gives CASSIRTGGTEAFF.

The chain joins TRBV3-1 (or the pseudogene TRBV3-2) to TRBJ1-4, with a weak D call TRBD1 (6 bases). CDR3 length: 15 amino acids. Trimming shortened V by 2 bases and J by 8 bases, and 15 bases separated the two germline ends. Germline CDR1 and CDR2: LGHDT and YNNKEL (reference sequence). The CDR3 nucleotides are TGTGCCAGCAGCCAAAGGACAGTATCGGTAGAAAAACTGTTTTTT. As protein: CASSQRTVSVEKLFF.

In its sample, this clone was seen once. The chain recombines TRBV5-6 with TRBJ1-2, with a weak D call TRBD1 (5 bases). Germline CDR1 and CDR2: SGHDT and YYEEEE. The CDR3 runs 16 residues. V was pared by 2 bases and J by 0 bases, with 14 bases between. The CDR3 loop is CASSFRQKHTNYGYTF. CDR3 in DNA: TGTGCCAGCAGCTTCCGACAGAAACACACTAACTATGGCTACACCTTC.

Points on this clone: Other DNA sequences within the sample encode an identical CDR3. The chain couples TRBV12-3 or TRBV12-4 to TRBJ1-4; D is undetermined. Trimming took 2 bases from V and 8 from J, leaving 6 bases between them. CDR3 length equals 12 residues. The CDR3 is CASSLLGEKLFF. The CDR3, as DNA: TGTGCCAGCAGTTTACTGGGCGAAAAACTGTTTTTT.

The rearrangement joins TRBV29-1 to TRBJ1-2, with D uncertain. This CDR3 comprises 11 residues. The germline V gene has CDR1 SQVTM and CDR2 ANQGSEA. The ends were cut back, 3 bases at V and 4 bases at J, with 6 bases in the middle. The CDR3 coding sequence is TGCAGCGTTGACCCGACCTATGGCTACACCTTC. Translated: CSVDPTYGYTF.

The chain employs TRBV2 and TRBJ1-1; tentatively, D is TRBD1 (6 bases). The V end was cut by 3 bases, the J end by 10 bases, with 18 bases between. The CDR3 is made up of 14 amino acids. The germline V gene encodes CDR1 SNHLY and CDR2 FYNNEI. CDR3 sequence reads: CASSERGGKGRAFF. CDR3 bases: TGTGCCAGCAGTGAGAGGGGGGGCAAAGGGAGAGCTTTCTTT.

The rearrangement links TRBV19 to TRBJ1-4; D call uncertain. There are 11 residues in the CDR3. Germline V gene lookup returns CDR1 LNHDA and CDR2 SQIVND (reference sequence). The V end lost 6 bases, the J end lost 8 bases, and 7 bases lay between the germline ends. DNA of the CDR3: TGTGCCAGTAGGACCGAAGAAAAACTGTTTTTT. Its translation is CASRTEEKLFF.

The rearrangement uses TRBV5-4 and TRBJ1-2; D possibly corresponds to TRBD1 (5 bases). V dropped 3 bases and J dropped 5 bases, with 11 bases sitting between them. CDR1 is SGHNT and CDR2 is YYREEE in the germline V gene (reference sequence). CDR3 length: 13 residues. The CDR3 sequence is CASSSDSYYGYTF. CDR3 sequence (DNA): TGTGCCAGCAGCTCAGACAGCTATTATGGCTACACCTTC.

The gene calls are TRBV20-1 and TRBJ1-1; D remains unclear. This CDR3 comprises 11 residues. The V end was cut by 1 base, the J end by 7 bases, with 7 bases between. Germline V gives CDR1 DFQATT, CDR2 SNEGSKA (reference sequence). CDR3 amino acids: CSARVRLEAFF. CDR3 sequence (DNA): TGCAGTGCTAGAGTACGACTTGAAGCTTTCTTT.

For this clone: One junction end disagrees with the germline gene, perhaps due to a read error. The CDR3 sequence is CASSTGTAFHF. CDR3 coding DNA: TGTGCCAGCAGTACCGGGACAGCCTTTCATTTT. The V and J genes are TRBV6-2 or TRBV6-3 and TRBJ1-3, with TRBD1 matching over 7 bases. The CDR3 consists of 11 residues. Germline lookup yields CDR1 MNHEY and CDR2 SVGEGT.

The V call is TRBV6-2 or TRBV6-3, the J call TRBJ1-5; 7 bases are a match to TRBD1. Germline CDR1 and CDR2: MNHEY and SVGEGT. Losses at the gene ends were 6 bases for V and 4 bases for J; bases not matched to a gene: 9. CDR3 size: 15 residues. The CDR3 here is CASSPTRQGNQPQHF. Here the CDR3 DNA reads TGTGCCAGCAGCCCAACGAGACAGGGAAATCAGCCCCAGCATTTT.

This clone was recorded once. CDR3 DNA: TGTGCCAGCAGCTTGCGGACTAGCGGACTCGGCACAGATACGCAGTATTTT. This sequence encodes CASSLRTSGLGTDTQYF. The chain links TRBV5-4 to TRBJ2-3; TRBD2 matches 10 bases. Germline V gene sequence: CDR1 SGHNT, CDR2 YYREEE (reference sequence). Trimming at V came to 1 base and at J to 1 base, leaving 6 bases not matched to a gene. CDR3 length: 17 residues.

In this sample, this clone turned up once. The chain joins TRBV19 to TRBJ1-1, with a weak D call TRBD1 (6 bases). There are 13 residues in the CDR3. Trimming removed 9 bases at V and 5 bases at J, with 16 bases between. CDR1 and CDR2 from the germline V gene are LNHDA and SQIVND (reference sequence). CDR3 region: CASAQGILTEAFF. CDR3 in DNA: TGTGCCAGCGCCCAGGGGATTCTAACTGAAGCTTTCTTT. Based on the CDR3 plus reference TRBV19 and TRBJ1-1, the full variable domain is DGGITQSPKYLFRKEGQNVTLSCEQNLNHDAMYWYRQDPGQGLRLIYYSQIVNDFQKGDIAEGYSVSREKKESFPLTVTSAQKNPTAFYLCASAQGILTEAFFGQGTRLTVV.

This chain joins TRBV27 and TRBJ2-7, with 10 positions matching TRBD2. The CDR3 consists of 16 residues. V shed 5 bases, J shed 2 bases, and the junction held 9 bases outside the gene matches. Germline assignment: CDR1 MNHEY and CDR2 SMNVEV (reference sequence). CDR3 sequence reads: CASSLLSSGGTYEQYF. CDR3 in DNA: TGTGCCAGCAGTCTACTTTCTAGCGGGGGAACCTACGAGCAGTACTTC.

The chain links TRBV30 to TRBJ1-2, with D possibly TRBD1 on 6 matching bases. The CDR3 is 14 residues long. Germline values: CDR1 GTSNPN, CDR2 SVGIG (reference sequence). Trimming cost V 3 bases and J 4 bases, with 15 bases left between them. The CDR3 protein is CAWRTPGAGYGYTF. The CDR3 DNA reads TGTGCCTGGAGGACTCCAGGGGCGGGCTATGGCTACACCTTC.

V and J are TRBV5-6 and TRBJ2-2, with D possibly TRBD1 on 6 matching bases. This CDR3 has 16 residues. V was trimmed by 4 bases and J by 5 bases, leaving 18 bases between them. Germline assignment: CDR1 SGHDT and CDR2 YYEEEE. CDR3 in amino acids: CASSLNFGTHTGELFF. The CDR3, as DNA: TGTGCCAGCAGCCTCAACTTCGGGACACATACCGGGGAGCTGTTTTTT.

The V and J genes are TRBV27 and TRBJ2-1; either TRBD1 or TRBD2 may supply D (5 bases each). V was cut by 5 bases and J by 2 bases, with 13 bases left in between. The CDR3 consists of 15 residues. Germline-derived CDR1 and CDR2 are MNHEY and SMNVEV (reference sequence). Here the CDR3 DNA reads TGTGCCAGCAGTACCGTGAGAGGGGCCTACAATGAGCAGTTCTTC. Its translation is CASSTVRGAYNEQFF.

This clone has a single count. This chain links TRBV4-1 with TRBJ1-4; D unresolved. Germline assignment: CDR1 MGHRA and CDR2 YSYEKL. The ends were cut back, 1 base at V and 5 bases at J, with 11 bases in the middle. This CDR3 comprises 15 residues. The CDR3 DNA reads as TGCGCCAGCAGCCAAGTCCGGTTCGGGAATGAAAAACTGTTTTTT. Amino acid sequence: CASSQVRFGNEKLFF.